This T cell receptor beta chain was identified during a study of sequential checkpoint blockade in melanoma. About the study: Patients were randomized 1:1 to nivolumab-then-ipilimumab or ipilimumab-then-nivolumab first-line. Maintenance nivolumab came after either treatment sequence.

Treatment specified: randomized to nivolumab then ipilimumab (arm A) or the reverse (arm B). DNA-damaging chemotherapy had not been given to any patient beforehand. This clone came up many times. Its specificity is not known. This CDR3 has 17 residues. The V gene end was trimmed by 4 bases and the J gene end by 0 bases; junction bases not matched to a gene: 8. Germline values: CDR1 SGHNT, CDR2 YENEEA. Study-wide results and limits: Mutational load did not correlate with tumor T-cell fraction or clonality.

Sequencing was performed with immunoSEQ multiplex PCR; in TCRdb, only in-frame clones are kept and a portion is missing. The sample shows 4,000 to 5,000 clones, roughly a quarter of them seen only once. This sequence was found in a human donor with melanoma. The specimen was tumor tissue (inferred from file names), collected from a patient given nivolumab and ipilimumab in sequence. The J gene is TRBJ2-2, the V gene TRBV11-3; TRBD1 aligns across 7 bases. CDR3 DNA sequence: TGTGCCAGCAGCTACTCAGTCGACAGGGCGAACACCGGGGAGCTGTTTTTT. This sequence encodes CASSYSVDRANTGELFF.